The sequence of this T cell receptor (beta chain) was determined in a study of shared clonotypes between healthy human individuals. Here immunoSEQ multiplex PCR was the method, and the copy in TCRdb shows in-frame clones only, minus some. This repertoire shows hundreds of thousands of clones, roughly 95% found once; its top ten account for around 0.11%. Between the trimmed V and J ends, which lost 0 bases and 3 bases, there was a span of 15 bases. Germline V gene lookup returns CDR1 MDHEN and CDR2 SYDVKM. The CDR3 consists of 16 residues. Naive CD8 populations comprised CD45RO-negative cells positively selected for CCR7, excluding terminally differentiated effector memory CD45RA+ cells.

The TCR comes from a woman aged 30 to 39 in good health. The genes are TRBV28 and TRBJ2-7; a possible D gene is TRBD1 (5 bases). Sequenced: naive CD8+ T cells sorted from blood. The CDR3 loop is CASSLWSGRKIYEQYF. CDR3 bases: TGTGCCAGCAGTTTATGGTCAGGGCGAAAAATCTACGAGCAGTACTTC.